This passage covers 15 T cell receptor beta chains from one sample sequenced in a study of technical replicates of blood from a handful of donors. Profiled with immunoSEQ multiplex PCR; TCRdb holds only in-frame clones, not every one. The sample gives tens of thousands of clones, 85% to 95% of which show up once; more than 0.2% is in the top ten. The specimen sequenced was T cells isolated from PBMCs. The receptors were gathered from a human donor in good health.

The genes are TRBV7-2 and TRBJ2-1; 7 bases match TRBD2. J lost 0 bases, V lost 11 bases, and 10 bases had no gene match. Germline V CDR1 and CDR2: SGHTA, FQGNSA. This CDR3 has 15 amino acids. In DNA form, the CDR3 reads TGTGCCTCCTCGGCGGGAGCCACCTCCTACAATGAGCAGTTCTTC. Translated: CASSAGATSYNEQFF.

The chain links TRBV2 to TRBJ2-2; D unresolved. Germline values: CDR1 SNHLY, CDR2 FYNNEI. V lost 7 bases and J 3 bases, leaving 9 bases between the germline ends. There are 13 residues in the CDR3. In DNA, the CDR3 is TGTGCCAGCATTCCTGCGTACACCGGGGAGCTGTTTTTT. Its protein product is CASIPAYTGELFF.

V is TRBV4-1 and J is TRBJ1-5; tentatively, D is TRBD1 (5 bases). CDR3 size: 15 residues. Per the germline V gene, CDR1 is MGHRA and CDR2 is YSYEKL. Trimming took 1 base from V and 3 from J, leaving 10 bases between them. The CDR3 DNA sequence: TGCGCCAGCAGCCAAGGACAGTCGTTCAATCAGCCCCAGCATTTT. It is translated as CASSQGQSFNQPQHF.

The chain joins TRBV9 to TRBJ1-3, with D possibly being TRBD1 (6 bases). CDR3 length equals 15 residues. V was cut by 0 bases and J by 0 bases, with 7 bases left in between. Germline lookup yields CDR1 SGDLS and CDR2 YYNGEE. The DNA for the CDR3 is TGTGCCAGCAGCGTAGGGGGGCACTCTGGAAACACCATATATTTT. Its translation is CASSVGGHSGNTIYF.

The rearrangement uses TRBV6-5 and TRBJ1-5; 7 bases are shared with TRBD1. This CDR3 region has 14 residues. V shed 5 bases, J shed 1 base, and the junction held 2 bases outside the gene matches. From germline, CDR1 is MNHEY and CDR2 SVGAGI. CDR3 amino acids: CASSNRGSNQPQHF. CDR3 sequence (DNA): TGTGCCAGCAGTAACAGGGGAAGCAATCAGCCCCAGCATTTT.

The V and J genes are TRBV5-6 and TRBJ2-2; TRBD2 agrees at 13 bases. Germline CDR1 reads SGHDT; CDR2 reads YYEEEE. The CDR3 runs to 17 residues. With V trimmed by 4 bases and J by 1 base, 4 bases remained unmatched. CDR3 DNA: TGTGCCAGCAGCCGCAGACTAGCGGGAGGGAACACCGGGGAGCTGTTTTTT. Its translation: CASSRRLAGGNTGELFF.

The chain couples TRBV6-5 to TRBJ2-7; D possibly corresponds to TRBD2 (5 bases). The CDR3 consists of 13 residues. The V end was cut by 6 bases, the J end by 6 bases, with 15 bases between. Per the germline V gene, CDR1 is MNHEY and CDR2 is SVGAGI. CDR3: CASRAPLGGEQYF. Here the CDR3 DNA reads TGTGCCAGCAGGGCCCCCCTAGGAGGCGAGCAGTACTTC.

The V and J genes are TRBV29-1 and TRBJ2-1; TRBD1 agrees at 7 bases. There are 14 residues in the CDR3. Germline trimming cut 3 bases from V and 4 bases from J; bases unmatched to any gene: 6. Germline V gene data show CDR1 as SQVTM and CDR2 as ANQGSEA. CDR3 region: CSVEIWTGYNEQFF. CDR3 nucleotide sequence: TGCAGCGTTGAGATCTGGACAGGTTACAATGAGCAGTTCTTC.

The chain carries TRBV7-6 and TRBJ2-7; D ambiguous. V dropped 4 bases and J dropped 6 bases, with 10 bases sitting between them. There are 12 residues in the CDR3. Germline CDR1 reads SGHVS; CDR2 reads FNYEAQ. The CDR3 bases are TGTGCCAGCAGCTCCTCGACTGGCGAGCAGTACTTC. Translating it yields CASSSSTGEQYF. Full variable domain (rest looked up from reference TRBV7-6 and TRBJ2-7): GAGVSQSPRYKVTKRGQDVALRCDPISGHVSLYWYRQALGQGPEFLTYFNYEAQQDKSGLPNDRFSAERPEGSISTLTIQRTEQRDSAMYRCASSSSTGEQYFGPGTRLTVT.

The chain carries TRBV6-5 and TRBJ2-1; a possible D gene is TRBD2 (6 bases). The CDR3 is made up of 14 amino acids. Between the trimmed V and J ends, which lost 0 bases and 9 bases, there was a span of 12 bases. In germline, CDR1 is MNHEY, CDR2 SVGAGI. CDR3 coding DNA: TGTGCCAGCAGTTACTCGCCGGGAGAAGGTGAGCAGTTCTTC. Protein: CASSYSPGEGEQFF.

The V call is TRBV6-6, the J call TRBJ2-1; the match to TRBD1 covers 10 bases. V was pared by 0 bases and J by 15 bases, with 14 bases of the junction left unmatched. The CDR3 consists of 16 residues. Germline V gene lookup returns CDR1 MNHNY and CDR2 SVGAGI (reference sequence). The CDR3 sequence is CASSYSITDRGRTGFF. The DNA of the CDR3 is TGTGCCAGCAGTTACTCGATTACGGACAGGGGGAGGACGGGGTTCTTC.

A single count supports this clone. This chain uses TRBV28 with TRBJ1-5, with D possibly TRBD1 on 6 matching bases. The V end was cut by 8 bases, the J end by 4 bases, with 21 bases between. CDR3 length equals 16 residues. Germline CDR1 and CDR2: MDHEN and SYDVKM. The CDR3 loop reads CASPSSGGGLNQPQHF. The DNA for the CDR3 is TGTGCCAGCCCTTCTAGCGGGGGGGGGCTTAATCAGCCCCAGCATTTT. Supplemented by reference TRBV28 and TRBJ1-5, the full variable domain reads DVKVTQSSRYLVKRTGEKVFLECVQDMDHENMFWYRQDPGLGLRLIYFSYDVKMKEKGDIPEGYSVSREKKERFSLILESASTNQTSMYLCASPSSGGGLNQPQHFGDGTRLSIL.

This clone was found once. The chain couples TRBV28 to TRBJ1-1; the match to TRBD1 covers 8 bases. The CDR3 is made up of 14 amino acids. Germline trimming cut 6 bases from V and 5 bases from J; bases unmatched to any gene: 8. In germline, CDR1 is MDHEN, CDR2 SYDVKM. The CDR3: CASRTGQGWTEAFF. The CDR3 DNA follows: TGTGCCAGCAGGACCGGACAGGGTTGGACTGAAGCTTTCTTT. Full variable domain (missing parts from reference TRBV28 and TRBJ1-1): DVKVTQSSRYLVKRTGEKVFLECVQDMDHENMFWYRQDPGLGLRLIYFSYDVKMKEKGDIPEGYSVSREKKERFSLILESASTNQTSMYLCASRTGQGWTEAFFGQGTRLTVV.

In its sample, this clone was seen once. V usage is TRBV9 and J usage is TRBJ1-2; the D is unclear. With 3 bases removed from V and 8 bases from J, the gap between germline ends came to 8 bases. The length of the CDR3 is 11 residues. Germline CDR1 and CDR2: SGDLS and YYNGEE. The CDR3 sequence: CASSAPRGYTF. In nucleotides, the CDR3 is TGTGCCAGCAGCGCCCCCAGGGGCTACACCTTC.

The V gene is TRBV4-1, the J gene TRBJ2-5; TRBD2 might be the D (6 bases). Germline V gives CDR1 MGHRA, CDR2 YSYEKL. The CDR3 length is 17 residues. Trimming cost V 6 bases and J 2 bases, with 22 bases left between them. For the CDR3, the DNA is TGCGCCAGCAGACCGGGGGTTAGTAGGGGTCCACAAGAGACCCAGTACTTC. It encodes CASRPGVSRGPQETQYF.